This T cell receptor beta chain was sequenced during a study of patients and donors after allogeneic stem cell transplantation. TCRdb redid the calling of the RT-PCR reads with MiXCR, one entry per CDR3 protein. The top ten clones hold around 6% of a sample with more than 850,000 distinct CDR3 sequences, about a sixth of them seen once. This clonotype was counted many times. V was clipped by 5 bases and J by 9 bases, with 11 bases between them. In germline, CDR1 is MNHEY, CDR2 SVGEGT. The CDR3 has 12 amino acids. This chain uses TRBV6-2 or TRBV6-3 with TRBJ2-1; D remains unclear. The sequence was collected from a human donor who was either an allogeneic HSCT recipient or a stem cell or donor lymphocyte infusion donor (not recorded which). It is not recorded whose cells these are; they may come from a transplant donor. What was sequenced was blood, either unsorted or a sorted T cell fraction (not recorded which). The CDR3 is CASSPARIEQFF. DNA for the CDR3: TGTGCCAGCAGTCCCGCTAGGATTGAGCAGTTCTTC.